This TCR beta chain was sequenced for a study of T cells in Graves' hyperthyroidism and ophthalmopathy. Findings and caveats of the study: Progression to ophthalmopathy was predicted a median of roughly 6.8 months early.

TCR beta CDR3 sequences were amplified from RNA transcripts. The HTBI primer set served for first-round RT-PCR of the TCR CDR3. MiXCR, applied by TCRdb to the multiplex PCR reads, yields one record per CDR3 protein. The data contain fewer than 750,000 distinct CDR3 sequences, about 14% of them singletons. CDR3 length: 13 residues. Trimming cost V 3 bases and J 4 bases, with 7 bases left between them. Germline assignment: CDR1 SGHRS and CDR2 YFSETQ. The table lists this clonotype with a count of one. As yet, its antigen is unknown. This chain links TRBV5-1 with TRBJ2-2; D gene unclear. This sequence originates from a woman aged 50 to 60 with Graves' ophthalmopathy. Sequenced sample: blood. CDR3 coding DNA: TGCGCCAGCAGCTGGTTGGGCACCGGGGAGCTGTTTTTT. Its translation: CASSWLGTGELFF.